The rows below give T cell receptor beta chains drawn from one sample of a study of blood T cell repertoires in COVID-19. Sequenced by immunoSEQ multiplex PCR; TCRdb stores in-frame clones only, minus some. The sample carries approximately 220,000 clones, about four fifths recorded once. Sequenced material: peripheral blood. These receptors all stem from a woman aged 45-60 years with acute or convalescent COVID-19. Each CDR3 is given with its conserved first and last residue. A D gene is named only where the DNA matches it firmly. Not all rows give a size; the values are once, few, many and, for expanded clones, a class.

TRBV15	NA	TRBD1	TRBJ1-5	TGTGCCACCAGCGCCCCAGGGGGAAATCAGCCCCAGCATTTT	CATSAPGGNQPQHF
TRBV28	NA	TRBD1	TRBJ2-5	TGTGCCAGCAGTTTCCTTACAGGGGGTTTCGAGGAGACCCAGTACTTC	CASSFLTGGFEETQYF
TRBV5-1	few	TRBD2	TRBJ2-3	TGCGCCAGCAGCTCGACTAGCGGCCGAGGTGGGTTTAGCACAGATACGCAGTATTTT	CASSSTSGRGGFSTDTQYF
TRBV4-2	NA	NA	TRBJ2-7	TGTGCCAGCAGCCAAGAATCAGGTTACGAGCAGTACTTC	CASSQESGYEQYF
TRBV18	NA	NA	TRBJ2-5	TGTGCCAGCTCGAGGGGACAAATCCACCAAGAGACCCAGTACTTC	CASSRGQIHQETQYF
TRBV24-1	few	NA	TRBJ1-5	TGTGCCACCAGTGATGCGGGTTCTGGTCAGCCCCAGCATTTT	CATSDAGSGQPQHF
TRBV5-1	few	NA	TRBJ2-7	TGCGCCAGCAGCTTCGCGGCAGGGACAACCTACGAGCAGTACTTC	CASSFAAGTTYEQYF
TRBV25-1	NA	TRBD1	TRBJ2-2	TGTGCCAGCAGTTGGGGACAGGGTACGCGGGAGCTGTTTTTT	CASSWGQGTRELFF
TRBV12-3/TRBV12-4	few	NA	TRBJ2-3	TGTGCCAGCAGTCCCAGGGGAGATACGCAGTATTTT	CASSPRGDTQYF
TRBV18	NA	NA	TRBJ2-4	TGTGCCAGCTCACCAACAGGAGCCAAAAACATTCAGTACTTC	CASSPTGAKNIQYF
TRBV3-1/TRBV3-2	NA	TRBD2	TRBJ2-7	TGTGCCAGCAGCCGGCAGGCGGGAGGGGTCTACGAGCAGTACTTC	CASSRQAGGVYEQYF
TRBV28	many	TRBD1	TRBJ2-2	TGTGCCAGCAGTTGGGGGACAGGTTACACCGGGGAGCTGTTTTTT	CASSWGTGYTGELFF
TRBV13	NA	TRBD2	TRBJ2-1	TGTGCCAGCAGCCCTCTCGGGACTAGCGGTTACAATGAGCAGTTCTTC	CASSPLGTSGYNEQFF
TRBV6-6	NA	TRBD1	TRBJ2-7	TGTGCCAGCCGGGGGAGGGGACAGGGCGTTCGCGAGCAGTACTTC	CASRGRGQGVREQYF
TRBV5-1	NA	NA	TRBJ2-7	TGCGCCAGCAGCTTGGCGACCGCCCCTGGAGGCGAGCAGTACTTC	CASSLATAPGGEQYF
TRBV3-1/TRBV3-2	NA	NA	TRBJ1-1	TGTGCCAGCAGCCAAGTGAGGAGCGGTGAAGCTTTCTTT	CASSQVRSGEAFF
TRBV6-5	NA	NA	TRBJ1-4	TGTGCCAGCAAAGTGATGAACAGTCTTAATGAAAAACTGTTTTTT	CASKVMNSLNEKLFF
TRBV19	NA	NA	TRBJ2-6	TGTGCCAGTAGTAGGACAGTCCTCTCTGGGGCCAACGTCCTGACTTTC	CASSRTVLSGANVLTF
TRBV3-1/TRBV3-2	NA	TRBD2	TRBJ2-1	TGTGCCAGCAGCCCCCTAGTAGCGGGAGGACAGGAGCAGTTCTTC	CASSPLVAGGQEQFF
TRBV7-9	NA	TRBD2	TRBJ2-1	TGTGCCAGCAGCCTGGGACTAGGGCCGTACAATGAGCAGTTCTTC	CASSLGLGPYNEQFF
TRBV4-2	NA	TRBD2	TRBJ2-7	TGTGCCAGCAGCCAAGATTCGTACTCCCCTAGCGGGCACTCCTACGAGCAGTACTTC	CASSQDSYSPSGHSYEQYF
TRBV6-4	medium-sized	TRBD2	TRBJ2-1	TGTGCCAGCAGTGTACTAGCGGGTTACAATGAGCAGTTCTTC	CASSVLAGYNEQFF
TRBV4-2	NA	NA	TRBJ2-1	TGTGCCAGCAGCCAGGCAAGAGAAAGGAGGGACTTATACAATGAGCAGTTCTTC	CASSQARERRDLYNEQFF
TRBV7-2	NA	NA	TRBJ1-2	TGTGCCAGCAGCTTACAACAGGGCCCTTCGATCGGCTACACCTTC	CASSLQQGPSIGYTF
TRBV12-5	NA	TRBD1	TRBJ2-2	TGTGCTAGTGGCTTCACACAGACAGGGACCGGGGAGCTGTTTTTT	CASGFTQTGTGELFF
TRBV6-5	NA	TRBD2	TRBJ2-5	TGTGCCAGCAGTTACACTAGCGGGAGATCGGGAGAGACCCAGTACTTC	CASSYTSGRSGETQYF
TRBV19	once	TRBD1	TRBJ1-2	TGTGCCAGTAGCGATGACAGGGGCTTCAACTATGGCTACACCTTC	CASSDDRGFNYGYTF
TRBV9	NA	NA	TRBJ2-1	TGTGCCAGCAGCGTAAATCTAGCGATGAGAGGGAATGAGCAGTTCTTC	CASSVNLAMRGNEQFF
TRBV5-4	NA	NA	TRBJ1-2	TGTGCCAGCAGCTTGGACAGGGTGGGAGGCTACACCTTC	CASSLDRVGGYTF
TRBV9	few	NA	TRBJ2-5	TGTGCCAGCAGCGTAGTCGGGTGGGAGCGGAAAGAGACCCAGTACTTC	CASSVVGWERKETQYF
TRBV24-1	NA	NA	TRBJ2-1	TGTGCCACCAGGGACAGCCCTTACAATGAGCAGTTCTTC	CATRDSPYNEQFF
TRBV19	NA	NA	TRBJ1-3	TGTGCCAGTAGTCCCTCTATCGGGGGAAACACCATATATTTT	CASSPSIGGNTIYF
TRBV2	NA	NA	TRBJ1-1	TGTGCCAGCAGTGCGTTAGGGGACACTGAAGCTTTCTTT	CASSALGDTEAFF
TRBV19	NA	TRBD2	TRBJ2-3	TGTGCCAGTAGTATCCCAGCGGGAGAGACAGATACGCAGTATTTT	CASSIPAGETDTQYF
TRBV18	NA	NA	TRBJ2-3	TGTGCCAGCTCAACTCGGACTACAGATACGCAGTATTTT	CASSTRTTDTQYF
TRBV12-3/TRBV12-4	NA	TRBD1	TRBJ1-5	TGTGCCAGCAGTCGCGACAGGGGTCAGCCCCAGCATTTT	CASSRDRGQPQHF
TRBV28	NA	NA	TRBJ1-2	TGTGCCAGCAGTTCGACACCGACTAACTATGGCTACACCTTC	CASSSTPTNYGYTF
TRBV27	once	TRBD1	TRBJ2-2	TGTGCCAGCAGCCAAAGGACAGGGTTAACCGGGGAGCTGTTTTTT	CASSQRTGLTGELFF
TRBV19	once	NA	TRBJ1-1	TGTGCCAGTAGTATAGGTAGGAGCACTGAAGCTTTCTTT	CASSIGRSTEAFF
TRBV18	NA	NA	TRBJ2-7	TGTGCCAGCTCACAGGAGGGATCCTACGAGCAGTACTTC	CASSQEGSYEQYF
TRBV3-1/TRBV3-2	NA	TRBD1	TRBJ2-5	TGTGCCAGCAGCCAGGGGACAGGGGGTGGAGAGACCCAGTACTTC	CASSQGTGGGETQYF
TRBV11-2	NA	TRBD1	TRBJ1-1	TGTGCCAGCGGGACAGGTCAACAAGCTTTCTTT	CASGTGQQAFF
TRBV2	NA	NA	TRBJ2-7	TGTGCCAGCAGTTTTAGCGGTACGGGCGAGCAGTACTTC	CASSFSGTGEQYF
TRBV5-1	NA	TRBD1	TRBJ1-2	TGCGCCAGCAGCTTGTTAGACGGGACAGGGTTCCGCTATGGCTACACCTTC	CASSLLDGTGFRYGYTF
TRBV24-1	NA	NA	TRBJ1-2	TGTGCCACCAGTGATTCGGATCCTGGGCCTTATGGCTACACCTTC	CATSDSDPGPYGYTF
TRBV10-3	NA	TRBD2	TRBJ2-1	TGTGCCACCACCTTGGGGGCTAGCGGGAGAAATGAGCAGTTCTTC	CATTLGASGRNEQFF
TRBV5-5	NA	TRBD1	TRBJ2-2	TGTGCCAGCAGCTTGGGAGGGGGCGTCGGCGGGGAGCTGTTTTTT	CASSLGGGVGGELFF